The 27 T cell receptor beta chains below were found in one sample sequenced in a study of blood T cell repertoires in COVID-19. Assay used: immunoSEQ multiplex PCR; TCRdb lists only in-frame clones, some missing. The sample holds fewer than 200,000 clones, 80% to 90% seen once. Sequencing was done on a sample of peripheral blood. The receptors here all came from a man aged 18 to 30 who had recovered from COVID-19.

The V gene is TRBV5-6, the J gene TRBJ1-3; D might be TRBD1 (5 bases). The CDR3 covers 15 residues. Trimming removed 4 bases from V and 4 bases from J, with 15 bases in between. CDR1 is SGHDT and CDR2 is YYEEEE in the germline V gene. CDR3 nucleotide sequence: TGTGCCAGCAGCCCACCAACAGGATCCGGAAACACCATATATTTT. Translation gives CASSPPTGSGNTIYF.

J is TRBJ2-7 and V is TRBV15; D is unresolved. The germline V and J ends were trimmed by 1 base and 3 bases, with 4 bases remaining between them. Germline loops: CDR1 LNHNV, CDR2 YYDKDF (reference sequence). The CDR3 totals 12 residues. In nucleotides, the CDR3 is TGTGCCACCAGCAGAGTCGGCTACGAGCAGTACTTC. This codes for CATSRVGYEQYF.

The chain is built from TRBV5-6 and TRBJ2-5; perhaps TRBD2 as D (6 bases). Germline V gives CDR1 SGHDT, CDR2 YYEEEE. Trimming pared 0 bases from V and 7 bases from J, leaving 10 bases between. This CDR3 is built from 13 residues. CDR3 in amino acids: CASSLDDGGTQYF. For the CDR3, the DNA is TGTGCCAGCAGCTTGGACGACGGGGGGACCCAGTACTTC.

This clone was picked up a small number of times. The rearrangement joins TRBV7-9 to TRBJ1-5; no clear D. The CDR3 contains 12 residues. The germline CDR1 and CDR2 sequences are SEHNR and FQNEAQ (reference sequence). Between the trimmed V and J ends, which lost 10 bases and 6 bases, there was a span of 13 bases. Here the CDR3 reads CAISTGGQPQHF. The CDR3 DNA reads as TGTGCCATTTCGACGGGTGGTCAGCCCCAGCATTTT.

CDR3 sequence: CASSSRDSDNQPQHF. The DNA for the CDR3 is TGTGCCAGCAGTTCCCGGGACAGCGACAATCAGCCCCAGCATTTT. The V gene is TRBV28, the J gene TRBJ1-5; TRBD1 matches 7 bases. Germline CDR1 MDHEN, CDR2 SYDVKM. The CDR3 has 15 amino acids. V was pared by 4 bases and J by 3 bases, with 6 bases of the junction left unmatched. Full variable domain (remainder filled in from reference TRBV28 and TRBJ1-5): DVKVTQSSRYLVKRTGEKVFLECVQDMDHENMFWYRQDPGLGLRLIYFSYDVKMKEKGDIPEGYSVSREKKERFSLILESASTNQTSMYLCASSSRDSDNQPQHFGDGTRLSIL.

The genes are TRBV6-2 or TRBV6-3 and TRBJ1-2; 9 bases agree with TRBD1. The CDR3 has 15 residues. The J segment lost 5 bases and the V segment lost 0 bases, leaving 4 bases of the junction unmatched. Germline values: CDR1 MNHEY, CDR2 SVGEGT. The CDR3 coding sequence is TGTGCCAGCAGTTACTCAGGACAGGGGACATATGGCTACACCTTC. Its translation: CASSYSGQGTYGYTF.

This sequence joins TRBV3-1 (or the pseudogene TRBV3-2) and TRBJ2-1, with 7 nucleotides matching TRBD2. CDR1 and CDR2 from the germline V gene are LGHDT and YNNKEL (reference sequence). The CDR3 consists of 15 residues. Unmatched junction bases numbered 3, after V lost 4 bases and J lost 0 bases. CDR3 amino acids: CASSRSGNSYNEQFF. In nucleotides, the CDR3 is TGTGCCAGCAGCCGGAGCGGGAACTCCTACAATGAGCAGTTCTTC.

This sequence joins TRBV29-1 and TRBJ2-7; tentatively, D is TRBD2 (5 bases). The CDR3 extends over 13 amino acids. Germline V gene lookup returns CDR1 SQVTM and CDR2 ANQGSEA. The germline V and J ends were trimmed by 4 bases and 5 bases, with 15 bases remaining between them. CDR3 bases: TGCAGCGTTGGCCCCCTTCTCGGGAACGAGCAGTACTTC. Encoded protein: CSVGPLLGNEQYF.

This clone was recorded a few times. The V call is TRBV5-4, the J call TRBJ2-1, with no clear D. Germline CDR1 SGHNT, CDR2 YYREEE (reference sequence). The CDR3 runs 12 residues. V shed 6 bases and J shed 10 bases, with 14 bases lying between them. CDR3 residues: CASTSPMGEQFF. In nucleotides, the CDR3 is TGTGCCAGCACCTCCCCCATGGGCGAGCAGTTCTTC.

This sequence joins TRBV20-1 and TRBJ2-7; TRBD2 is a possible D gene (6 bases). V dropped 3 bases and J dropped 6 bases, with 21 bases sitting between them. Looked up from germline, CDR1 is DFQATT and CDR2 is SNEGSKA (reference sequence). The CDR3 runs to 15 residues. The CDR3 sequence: CSASDGGGARIEQYF. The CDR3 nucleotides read TGCAGTGCTAGTGACGGGGGTGGGGCTCGGATCGAGCAGTACTTC.

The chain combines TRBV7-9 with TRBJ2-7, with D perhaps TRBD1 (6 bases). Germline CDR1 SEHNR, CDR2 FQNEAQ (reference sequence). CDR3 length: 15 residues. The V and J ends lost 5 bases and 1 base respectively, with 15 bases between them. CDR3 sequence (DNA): TGTGCCAGCAGCCGAATACAGGGTGATTCCTACGAGCAGTACTTC. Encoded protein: CASSRIQGDSYEQYF.

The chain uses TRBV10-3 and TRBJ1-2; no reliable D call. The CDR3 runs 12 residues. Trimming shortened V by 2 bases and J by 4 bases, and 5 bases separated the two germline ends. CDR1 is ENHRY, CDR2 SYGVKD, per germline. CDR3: CAISEELYGYTF. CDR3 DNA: TGTGCCATCAGTGAGGAGCTCTATGGCTACACCTTC.

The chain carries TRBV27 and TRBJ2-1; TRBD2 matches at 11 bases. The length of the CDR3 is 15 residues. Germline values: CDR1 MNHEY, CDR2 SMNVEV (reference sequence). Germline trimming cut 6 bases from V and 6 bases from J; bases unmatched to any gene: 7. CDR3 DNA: TGTGCCAGCAGCCCAGGGACTAGCGGAGCCAATGAGCAGTTCTTC. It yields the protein CASSPGTSGANEQFF.

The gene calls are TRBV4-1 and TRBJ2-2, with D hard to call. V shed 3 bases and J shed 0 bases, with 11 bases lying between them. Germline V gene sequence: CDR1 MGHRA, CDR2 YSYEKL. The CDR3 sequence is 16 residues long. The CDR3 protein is CASSHGSRSNTGELFF. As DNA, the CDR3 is TGCGCCAGCAGCCATGGTAGTCGATCGAACACCGGGGAGCTGTTTTTT.

The CDR3 nucleotides are TGTGCCAGCAGCTTAAGCCCCTCGGGAGATACGCAGTATTTT. This codes for CASSLSPSGDTQYF. J is TRBJ2-3 and V is TRBV7-2, with D unresolved. This CDR3 is built from 14 residues. Trimming took 2 bases from V and 5 from J, leaving 11 bases between them. Per the germline V gene, CDR1 is SGHTA and CDR2 is FQGNSA.

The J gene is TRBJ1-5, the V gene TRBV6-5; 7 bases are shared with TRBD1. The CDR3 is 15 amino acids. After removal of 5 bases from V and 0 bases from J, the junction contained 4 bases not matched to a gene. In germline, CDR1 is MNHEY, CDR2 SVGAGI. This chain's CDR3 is CASSKTGYSNQPQHF. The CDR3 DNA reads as TGTGCCAGCAGTAAGACAGGGTATAGCAATCAGCCCCAGCATTTT.

The CDR3, as DNA: TGCGCCAGCAGTCCCGGGACTAGCGGCACAAATCAGTTCTTC. Protein sequence: CASSPGTSGTNQFF. This chain connects TRBV5-1 to TRBJ2-1; TRBD2 agrees at 11 bases. J lost 13 bases, V lost 5 bases, and 11 bases had no gene match. Per germline, CDR1 SGHRS and CDR2 YFSETQ. This CDR3 comprises 14 residues.

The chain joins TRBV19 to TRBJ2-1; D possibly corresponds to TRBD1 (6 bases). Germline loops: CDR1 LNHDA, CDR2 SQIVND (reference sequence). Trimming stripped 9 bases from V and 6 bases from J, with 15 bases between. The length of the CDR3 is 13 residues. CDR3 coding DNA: TGTGCCAGCACGGGACAAGAGGGCAATGAGCAGTTCTTC. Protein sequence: CASTGQEGNEQFF. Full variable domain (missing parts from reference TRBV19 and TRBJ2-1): DGGITQSPKYLFRKEGQNVTLSCEQNLNHDAMYWYRQDPGQGLRLIYYSQIVNDFQKGDIAEGYSVSREKKESFPLTVTSAQKNPTAFYLCASTGQEGNEQFFGPGTRLTVL.

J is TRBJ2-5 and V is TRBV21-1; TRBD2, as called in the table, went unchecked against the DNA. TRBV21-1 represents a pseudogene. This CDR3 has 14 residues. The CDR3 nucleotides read TGTGCCAGCAGCAAAAGGGGTAGCGGAGAGACCCAGTACTTC. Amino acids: CASSKRGSGETQYF.

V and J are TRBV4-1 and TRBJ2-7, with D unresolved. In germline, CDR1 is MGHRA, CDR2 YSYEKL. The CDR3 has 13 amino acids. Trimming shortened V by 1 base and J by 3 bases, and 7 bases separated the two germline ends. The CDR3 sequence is CASSQAGIYEQYF. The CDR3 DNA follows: TGCGCCAGCAGCCAAGCTGGCATCTACGAGCAGTACTTC.

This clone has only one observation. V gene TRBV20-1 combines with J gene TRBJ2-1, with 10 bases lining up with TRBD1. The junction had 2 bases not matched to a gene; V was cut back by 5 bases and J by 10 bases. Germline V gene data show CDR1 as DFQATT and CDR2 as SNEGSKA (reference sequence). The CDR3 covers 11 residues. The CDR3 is CSADRGQEQFF. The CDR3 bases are TGCAGTGCTGACAGGGGGCAGGAGCAGTTCTTC.

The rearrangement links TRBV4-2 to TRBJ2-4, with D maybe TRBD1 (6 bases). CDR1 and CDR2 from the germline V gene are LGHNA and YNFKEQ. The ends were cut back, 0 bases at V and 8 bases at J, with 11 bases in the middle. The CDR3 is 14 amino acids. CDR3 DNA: TGTGCCAGCAGCCAAGATTATCGACAGGACATTCAGTACTTC. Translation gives CASSQDYRQDIQYF.

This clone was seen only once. CDR3 nucleotide sequence: TGTGCCACCCGGAGCAGGGGCAGGGCCGGGGAGCTGTTTTTT. It yields the protein CATRSRGRAGELFF. V is TRBV15 and J is TRBJ2-2, with a weak D call TRBD1 (6 bases). The germline CDR1 and CDR2 sequences are LNHNV and YYDKDF (reference sequence). This CDR3 is built from 14 residues. V was clipped by 8 bases and J by 6 bases, with 16 bases between them.

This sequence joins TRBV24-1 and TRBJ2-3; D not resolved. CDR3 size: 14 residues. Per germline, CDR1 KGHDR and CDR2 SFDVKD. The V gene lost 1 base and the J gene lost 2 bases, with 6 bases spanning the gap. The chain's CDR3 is CATSDFPNTDTQYF. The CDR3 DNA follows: TGTGCCACCAGTGATTTTCCCAACACAGATACGCAGTATTTT.

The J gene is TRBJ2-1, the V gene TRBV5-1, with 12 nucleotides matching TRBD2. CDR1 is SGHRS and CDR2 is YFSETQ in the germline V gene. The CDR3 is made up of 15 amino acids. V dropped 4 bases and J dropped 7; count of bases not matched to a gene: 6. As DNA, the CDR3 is TGCGCCAGCAGCCTGACTAGCGGGAGAGTTAATGAGCAGTTCTTC. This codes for CASSLTSGRVNEQFF.

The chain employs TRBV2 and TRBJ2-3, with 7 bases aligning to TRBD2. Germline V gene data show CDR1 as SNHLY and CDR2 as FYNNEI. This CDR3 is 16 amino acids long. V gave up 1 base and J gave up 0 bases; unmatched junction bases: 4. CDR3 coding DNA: TGTGCCAGCAGTGAAGTGGGGGGGATGAGCACAGATACGCAGTATTTT. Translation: CASSEVGGMSTDTQYF.

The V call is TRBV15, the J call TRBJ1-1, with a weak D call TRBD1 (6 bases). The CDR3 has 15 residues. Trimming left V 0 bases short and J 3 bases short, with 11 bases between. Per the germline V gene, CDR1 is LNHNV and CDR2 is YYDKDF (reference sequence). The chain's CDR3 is CATSRDRGFYTEAFF. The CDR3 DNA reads TGTGCCACCAGCAGAGACAGGGGCTTTTACACTGAAGCTTTCTTT.